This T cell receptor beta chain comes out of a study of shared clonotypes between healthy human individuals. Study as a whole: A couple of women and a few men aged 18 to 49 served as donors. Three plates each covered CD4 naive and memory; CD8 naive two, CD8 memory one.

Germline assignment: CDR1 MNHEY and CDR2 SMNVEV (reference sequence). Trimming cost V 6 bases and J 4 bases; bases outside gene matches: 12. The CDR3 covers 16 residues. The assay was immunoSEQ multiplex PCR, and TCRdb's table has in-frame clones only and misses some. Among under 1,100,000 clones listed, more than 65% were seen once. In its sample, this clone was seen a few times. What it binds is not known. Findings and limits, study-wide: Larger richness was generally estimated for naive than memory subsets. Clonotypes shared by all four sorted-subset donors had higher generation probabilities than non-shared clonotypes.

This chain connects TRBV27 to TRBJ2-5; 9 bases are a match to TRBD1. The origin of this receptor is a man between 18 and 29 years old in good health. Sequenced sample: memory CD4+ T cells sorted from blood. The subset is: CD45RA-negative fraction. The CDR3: CASRSLPGQGGETQYF. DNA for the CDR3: TGTGCCAGCAGATCACTACCGGGACAGGGAGGAGAGACCCAGTACTTC.